The text below deals with one T cell receptor (beta chain). As yet, its antigen is unknown. The CDR3 sequence is 17 residues long. Trimming pared 4 bases from V and 2 bases from J, leaving 15 bases between. In germline, CDR1 is SNHLY, CDR2 FYNNEI. Authors' processing steps: ImmunoSEQ yielded junction-only sequences lacking quality scores, so filtering differed. The data were produced by immunoSEQ multiplex PCR, yet TCRdb's version contains in-frame clones alone and is incomplete. V, J and clone size reflect that table, while D and trimming were determined from the DNA. The sample includes 2 million to 2.5 million clones, more than 85% seen only once; the top ten take approximately 0.4%. The data belong to a study of shared clonotypes between healthy human individuals. General observations from the study: Few donors limited the genetic and exposure-history diversity represented. It was only blood that was sampled, and tissue repertoires likely differ.

This chain joins TRBV2 and TRBJ2-6; TRBD2 is a possible D gene (6 bases). Sequencing was performed on naive CD4+ T cells from PBMCs. Subset defined: CD45RA+ positively selected. The source of this sequence is a man between 18 and 29 years old in good health. Some clones in this sample may be carry-over from other donors' samples. The CDR3 protein is CASSGVLGGPGANVLTF. In nucleotides, the CDR3 is TGTGCCAGCAGTGGGGTTTTGGGGGGTCCTGGGGCCAACGTCCTGACTTTC.